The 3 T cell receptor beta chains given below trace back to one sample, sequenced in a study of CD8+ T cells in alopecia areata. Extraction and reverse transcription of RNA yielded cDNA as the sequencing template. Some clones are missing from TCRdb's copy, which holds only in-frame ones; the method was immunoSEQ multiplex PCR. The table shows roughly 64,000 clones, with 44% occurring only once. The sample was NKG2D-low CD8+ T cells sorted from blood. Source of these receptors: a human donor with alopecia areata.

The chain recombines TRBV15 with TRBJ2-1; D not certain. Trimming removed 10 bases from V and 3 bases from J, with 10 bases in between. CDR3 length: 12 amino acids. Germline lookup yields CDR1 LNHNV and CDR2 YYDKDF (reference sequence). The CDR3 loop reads CAIQRSYNEQFF. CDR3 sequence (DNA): TGTGCCATACAGAGGAGCTACAATGAGCAGTTCTTC.

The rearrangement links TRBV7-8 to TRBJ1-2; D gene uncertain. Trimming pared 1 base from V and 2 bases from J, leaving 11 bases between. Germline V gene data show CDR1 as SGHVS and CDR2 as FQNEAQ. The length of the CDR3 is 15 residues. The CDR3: CASSLEVRQNYGYTF. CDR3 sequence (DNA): TGTGCCAGCAGCTTAGAGGTCCGCCAAAACTATGGCTACACCTTC.

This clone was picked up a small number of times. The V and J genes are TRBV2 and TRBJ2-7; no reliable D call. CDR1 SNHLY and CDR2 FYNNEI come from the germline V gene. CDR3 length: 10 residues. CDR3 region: CGCGTYEQYF. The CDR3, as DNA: TGTGGTTGCGGAACCTACGAGCAGTACTTC. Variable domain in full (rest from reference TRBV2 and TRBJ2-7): EPEVTQTPSHQVTQMGQEVILRCVPISNHLYFYWYRQILGQKVEFLVSFYNNEISEKSEIFDDQFSVERPDGSNFTLKIRSTKLEDSAMYFCGCGTYEQYFGPGTRLTVT.